A single T cell receptor (beta chain) is shown here with its context. Its antigen remains unidentified. The data belong to a study of T cell responses to AZD1222 COVID-19 vaccine. Whole-study findings and limits: At 160-218 and 743-854, vaccine-associated CD4 TCRs were dominant, and they spanned spike. Repertoire collection took place solely once the T cell response had peaked. A mostly white British donor set with more females was recruited, and clonal diversity was possibly underestimated.

Germline assignment: CDR1 LNHDA and CDR2 SQIVND (reference sequence). Losses at the gene ends were 4 bases for V and 2 bases for J; bases not matched to a gene: 6. This CDR3 spans 15 amino acids. Here immunoSEQ multiplex PCR was the method, and the copy in TCRdb shows in-frame clones only, minus some. This table has about 120,000 clones, around 93% appearing once. The chain is built from TRBV19 and TRBJ2-7; 9 nucleotides line up with TRBD1. Here the sequenced sample was peripheral blood, taken 28 days after the second AZD1222 dose. The clonotype originates from an adult who received the AZD1222 COVID-19 vaccine. The CDR3 spells CASSRPGQGPYEQYF. CDR3 DNA sequence: TGTGCCAGTAGTAGGCCGGGACAGGGCCCCTACGAGCAGTACTTC.